This T cell receptor beta chain appears in the sequencing data of a study of shared clonotypes between healthy human individuals. Study-wide context: Donors, aged 18 to 49, were two women and three men.

As concerns this clone: What it binds is not known.

Measured with immunoSEQ multiplex PCR; TCRdb has only the in-frame clones, and not every one. The sample lists 850,000 to 1,100,000 clones, approximately 80% occurring once. Overall study findings and caveats: Naive subsets, compared against memory subsets, generally had larger estimated richness values.

The germline V gene encodes CDR1 SGHTA and CDR2 FQGNSA. The CDR3 runs 14 residues. V lost 5 bases, J lost 4 bases, and 5 bases stayed unmatched. The genes are TRBV7-2 and TRBJ1-2, with 9 bases identical to TRBD1. The sample was memory CD4+ T cells from PBMCs. Described subset: CD45RA-negative fraction. This receptor was taken from a man between 18 and 35 years old in good health. Some clones in this sample may be carry-over from other donors' samples. The CDR3 DNA reads as TGTGCCAGCAGCCCCCAGGACAGGGGCTATGGCTACACCTTC. Protein: CASSPQDRGYGYTF. The variable domain in full, completed from reference TRBV7-2 and TRBJ1-2, reads GAGVSQSPSNKVTEKGKDVELRCDPISGHTALYWYRQSLGQGLEFLIYFQGNSAPDKSGLPSDRFSAERTGGSVSTLTIQRTQQEDSAVYLCASSPQDRGYGYTFGSGTRLTVV.